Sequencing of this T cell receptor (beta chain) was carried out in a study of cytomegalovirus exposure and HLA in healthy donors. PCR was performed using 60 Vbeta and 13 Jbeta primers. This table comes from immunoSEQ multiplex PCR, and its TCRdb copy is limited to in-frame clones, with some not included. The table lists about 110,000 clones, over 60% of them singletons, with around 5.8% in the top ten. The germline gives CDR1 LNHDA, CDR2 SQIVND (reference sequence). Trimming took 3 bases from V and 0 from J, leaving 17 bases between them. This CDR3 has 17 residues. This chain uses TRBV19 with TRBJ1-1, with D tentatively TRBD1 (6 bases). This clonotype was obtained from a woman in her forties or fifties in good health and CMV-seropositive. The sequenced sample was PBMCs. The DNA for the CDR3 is TGTGCCAGTAGTATGCAACATGGGACACTAATGAACACTGAAGCTTTCTTT. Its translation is CASSMQHGTLMNTEAFF.